The present entry profiles one T cell receptor (beta chain) with its context. What it recognizes is unknown. The amount of total RNA extracted per sample was at least 6 micrograms. The data are from a study of blood T cells in healthy people across ages. Study findings and constraints: It was the long-lived donors that had more naive CD4+ cells and higher diversity than aged donors.

Germline-derived CDR1 and CDR2 are SGHAT and FQNNGV. The V end was cut by 0 bases, the J end by 4 bases, with 6 bases between. The CDR3 extends over 13 amino acids. PCR was performed a second time for about 7 to 11 cycles using a sample-barcoded 5' primer and a J-beta primer mix. All samples gave at least 2.5 million CDR3-containing paired-end reads. In TCRdb, the 5' RACE reads were re-called with MiXCR into one record per CDR3 protein. Of roughly 800,000 distinct CDR3 sequences detected, roughly 60% appear once; the ten largest clones hold 20% to 25%. Sequenced: blood. This clonotype was sampled from a man aged 25-45 years in good health. This sequence joins TRBV11-2 and TRBJ1-2, with D uncertain. The CDR3 nucleotides are TGTGCCAGCAGCTTAGATCTAGTCTATGGCTACACCTTC. It is translated as CASSLDLVYGYTF.